The rows below give T cell receptor beta chains drawn from one sample of a study of cytomegalovirus exposure and HLA in healthy donors. TCRdb's table, derived via immunoSEQ multiplex PCR, lists solely in-frame clones and lacks some. The sample carries roughly 250,000 clones, about four fifths recorded once. Sequencing was carried out using PBMCs. The origin of the receptors is a woman aged 40 to 50 in good health and CMV-seropositive. Both conserved end residues are part of each CDR3. The D gene is left open where the match is weak. Not every row has a clone size; where given, it reads once, few, many or a size class.

j_call	v_call	clone_size	d_call	cdr3_aa	cdr3_nt
TRBJ1-5	TRBV7-9	-	TRBD1	CASSLWDGTGRNQPQHF	TGTGCCAGCAGCTTATGGGATGGGACAGGGAGGAATCAGCCCCAGCATTTT
TRBJ2-1	TRBV11-2	-	TRBD2	CASSLGLAGVPPNEQFF	TGTGCCAGCAGCTTAGGGCTAGCGGGAGTCCCCCCCAATGAGCAGTTCTTC
TRBJ2-3	TRBV19	once	-	CASSPGGTDTQYF	TGTGCCAGTAGCCCAGGGGGCACAGATACGCAGTATTTT
TRBJ2-1	TRBV6-1	-	TRBD2	CASSESPTSGGYNEQFF	TGTGCCAGCAGTGAAAGTCCCACTAGCGGGGGTTACAATGAGCAGTTCTTC
TRBJ2-7	TRBV10-2	-	-	CASSEDQSYEQYF	TGCGCCAGCAGTGAGGATCAATCCTACGAGCAGTACTTC
TRBJ2-7	TRBV5-1	-	TRBD1	CASSSENRGSSYEQYF	TGCGCCAGCAGCTCGGAAAACAGGGGAAGTTCCTACGAGCAGTACTTC
TRBJ2-7	TRBV6-6	-	-	CASHRVFYEQYF	TGTGCCAGCCACAGGGTATTTTACGAGCAGTACTTC
TRBJ2-1	TRBV11-2	-	-	CASSLTGRGEQFF	TGTGCCAGCAGCTTAACAGGGAGAGGCGAGCAGTTCTTC
TRBJ2-3	TRBV30	-	-	CAWSLRTSTDTQYF	TGTGCCTGGAGTTTGCGGACTAGCACAGATACGCAGTATTTT
TRBJ1-5	TRBV28	-	TRBD1	CASSPTGGRSNQPQHF	TGTGCCAGCAGTCCGACAGGGGGGAGAAGCAATCAGCCCCAGCATTTT
TRBJ2-1	TRBV7-9	-	-	CASSLLQDPYNEQFF	TGTGCCAGCAGCTTGTTACAGGACCCCTACAATGAGCAGTTCTTC
TRBJ2-1	TRBV28	-	TRBD1	CASRGVAGGDNEQFF	TGTGCCAGCAGAGGGGTGGCAGGGGGTGACAATGAGCAGTTCTTC
TRBJ1-2	TRBV30	-	-	CAWSRGISNYGYTF	TGTGCCTGGAGTCGCGGAATTTCTAACTATGGCTACACCTTC
TRBJ1-1	TRBV18	-	TRBD1	CASSPPRTGNTEAFF	TGTGCCAGCTCACCACCCCGGACAGGGAACACTGAAGCTTTCTTT
TRBJ2-2	TRBV5-6	-	TRBD1	CASVRAGTGDAGELFF	TGTGCCAGCGTGAGGGCGGGGACAGGGGATGCCGGGGAGCTGTTTTTT
TRBJ1-1	TRBV6-5	-	TRBD1	CASTLGQGGTEAFF	TGTGCCAGCACCCTGGGACAGGGAGGCACTGAAGCTTTCTTT
TRBJ1-1	TRBV28	-	-	CASSLVQVNTEAFF	TGTGCCAGCAGTTTAGTACAGGTGAACACTGAAGCTTTCTTT
TRBJ2-2	TRBV4-2	-	TRBD2	CASSQRMIAGGAGELFF	TGTGCCAGCAGCCAAAGGATGATAGCGGGGGGGGCCGGGGAGCTGTTTTTT
TRBJ1-1	TRBV7-3	-	-	CASSLSGGETEAFF	TGTGCCAGCAGCTTAAGCGGGGGAGAAACTGAAGCTTTCTTT
TRBJ1-5	TRBV6-4	-	-	CASSDSVHRVMRSSYQPQHF	TGTGCCAGCAGTGACTCAGTTCACAGGGTGATGAGGAGTAGTTATCAGCCCCAGCATTTT
TRBJ1-1	TRBV28	-	TRBD1	CASSPWTGGPEAFF	TGTGCCAGCAGTCCGTGGACAGGGGGTCCTGAAGCTTTCTTT
TRBJ2-5	TRBV28	few	TRBD1	CASRQPWTGLGQETQYF	TGTGCCAGCAGACAACCATGGACAGGCCTCGGTCAAGAGACCCAGTACTTC
TRBJ2-7	TRBV7-2	-	-	CASSPHRDSPYEQYF	TGTGCCAGCAGCCCCCACCGGGACTCCCCCTACGAGCAGTACTTC
TRBJ2-2	TRBV11-3	few	-	CASSSGGGRSDTGELFF	TGTGCCAGCAGCTCCGGGGGCGGGAGATCGGACACCGGGGAGCTGTTTTTT
TRBJ1-1	TRBV7-3	-	-	CASSFSGNTEAFF	TGTGCCAGCAGCTTTTCCGGGAACACTGAAGCTTTCTTT
TRBJ1-5	TRBV18	-	TRBD1	CASSLDRVSNQPQHF	TGTGCCAGCTCTTTGGACAGGGTTAGCAATCAGCCCCAGCATTTT
TRBJ1-5	TRBV10-3	-	TRBD1	CAISGGQGSNQPQHF	TGTGCCATCAGTGGGGGACAGGGGAGCAATCAGCCCCAGCATTTT
TRBJ2-2	TRBV30	-	TRBD1	CAWSVYRGTTGELFF	TGTGCCTGGAGTGTATACAGGGGGACCACCGGGGAGCTGTTTTTT
TRBJ2-1	TRBV19	-	-	CASSHNLRVRSYNEQFF	TGTGCCAGTAGTCACAACTTGCGGGTCCGCTCCTACAATGAGCAGTTCTTC
TRBJ2-5	TRBV11-3	-	TRBD2	CASSLGGASGQETQYF	TGTGCCAGCAGCTTAGGGGGAGCTAGCGGCCAAGAGACCCAGTACTTC
TRBJ1-2	TRBV19	few	-	CASTRGPVGGYTF	TGTGCCAGTACCCGCGGGCCCGTGGGGGGCTACACCTTC
TRBJ1-1	TRBV18	-	TRBD1	CASSPGTGRSETEAFF	TGTGCCAGCTCTCCCGGGACAGGGAGGTCAGAAACTGAAGCTTTCTTT
TRBJ1-1	TRBV7-2	once	-	CASSRGMNTEAFF	TGTGCCAGCAGCCGGGGGATGAACACTGAAGCTTTCTTT
TRBJ1-2	TRBV7-9	-	-	CASSPQGRTETYGYTF	TGTGCCAGCAGCCCACAAGGGAGGACGGAAACCTATGGCTACACCTTC
TRBJ2-7	TRBV7-3	-	-	CASSEVPVGVYEQYF	TGTGCCAGCAGCGAAGTCCCTGTCGGGGTTTACGAGCAGTACTTC
TRBJ1-2	TRBV27	-	TRBD1	CASRKTGGFYGYTF	TGTGCCAGCAGAAAGACAGGGGGGTTCTATGGCTACACCTTC
TRBJ2-3	TRBV4-2	-	TRBD2	CASSQDVIAGVSTDTQYF	TGTGCCAGCAGCCAAGATGTAATAGCGGGGGTTAGCACAGATACGCAGTATTTT
TRBJ1-3	TRBV7-9	-	TRBD1	CASSFGTASGNTIYF	TGTGCCAGCAGCTTCGGGACAGCTTCTGGAAACACCATATATTTT
TRBJ2-7	TRBV20-1	-	-	CSASLREVQYF	TGCAGTGCTAGTCTCAGGGAAGTGCAGTACTTC
TRBJ1-5	TRBV2	-	TRBD1	CASSGQGAFQPQHF	TGTGCCAGCAGTGGGCAGGGGGCCTTTCAGCCCCAGCATTTT
TRBJ1-3	TRBV6-1	-	TRBD1	CASSVDRVSGNTIYF	TGTGCCAGCAGTGTTGACAGGGTCTCTGGAAACACCATATATTTT
TRBJ2-7	TRBV7-9	-	-	CASSLAGGESF	TGTGCCAGCAGCTTAGCTGGGGGCGAAAGCTTC
TRBJ2-7	TRBV6-1	-	TRBD1	CAGSPGQLYEQYF	TGTGCCGGATCTCCGGGACAGCTCTACGAGCAGTACTTC
TRBJ2-7	TRBV10-3	-	-	CAISLYEQYF	TGTGCCATCAGCCTTTACGAGCAGTACTTC
TRBJ2-3	TRBV28	-	-	CASSPRTGGINTDTQYF	TGTGCCAGCAGTCCCCGCACGGGCGGGATTAACACAGATACGCAGTATTTT
TRBJ2-3	TRBV5-1	-	TRBD2	CASSRTSGSPDTQYF	TGCGCCAGCAGCAGGACTAGCGGGAGTCCAGATACGCAGTATTTT
TRBJ1-1	TRBV7-6	-	TRBD1	CASSSTGTGNTEAFF	TGTGCCAGCAGCTCAACCGGGACAGGGAACACTGAAGCTTTCTTT
TRBJ2-1	TRBV4-3	-	TRBD2	CASSLATSGRGNEQFF	TGCGCCAGCAGCCTCGCCACTAGCGGGAGGGGGAATGAGCAGTTCTTC
TRBJ1-6	TRBV7-3	-	TRBD1	CASSVRGTGDSSLHF	TGTGCCAGCAGCGTCAGGGGGACAGGGGATTCATCCCTCCACTTT
TRBJ2-2	TRBV5-6	-	-	CASSLTGANTGELFF	TGTGCCAGCAGCTTAACAGGAGCGAACACCGGGGAGCTGTTTTTT
TRBJ2-2	TRBV7-3	once	TRBD1	CASSRQGSSYTGELFF	TGTGCCAGCAGCAGACAGGGATCGAGCTACACCGGGGAGCTGTTTTTT
TRBJ2-1	TRBV9	-	TRBD2	CASSGSAGVSNNEQFF	TGTGCCAGCAGCGGTTCAGCGGGAGTGTCTAACAATGAGCAGTTCTTC
TRBJ1-1	TRBV30	-	-	CAWSDFAGNPEAFF	TGTGCCTGGAGCGACTTTGCGGGGAACCCTGAAGCTTTCTTT
TRBJ1-6	TRBV27	-	TRBD1	CASSSSTGGGNSPLHF	TGTGCCAGCAGTTCCTCGACAGGGGGGGGCAATTCACCCCTCCACTTT
TRBJ2-7	TRBV4-3	-	-	CASSQDSEQYF	TGCGCCAGCAGCCAAGACTCGGAGCAGTACTTC
TRBJ2-7	TRBV6-1	-	TRBD2	CASSGGSGGDYEQYF	TGTGCCAGCAGTGGGGGGAGCGGGGGAGACTACGAGCAGTACTTC
TRBJ1-1	TRBV5-1	-	-	CASSLETANTEAFF	TGCGCCAGCAGCTTGGAGACAGCAAACACTGAAGCTTTCTTT
TRBJ2-7	TRBV30	-	-	CAWRPGALSYEQYF	TGTGCCTGGAGGCCAGGGGCCCTCTCCTACGAGCAGTACTTC
TRBJ2-3	TRBV2	-	-	CASSTQGALFTDTQYF	TGTGCCAGCAGCACACAAGGGGCCCTGTTCACAGATACGCAGTATTTT
TRBJ1-1	TRBV6-1	-	-	CASTQTENTEAFF	TGTGCCAGCACCCAGACAGAGAACACTGAAGCTTTCTTT